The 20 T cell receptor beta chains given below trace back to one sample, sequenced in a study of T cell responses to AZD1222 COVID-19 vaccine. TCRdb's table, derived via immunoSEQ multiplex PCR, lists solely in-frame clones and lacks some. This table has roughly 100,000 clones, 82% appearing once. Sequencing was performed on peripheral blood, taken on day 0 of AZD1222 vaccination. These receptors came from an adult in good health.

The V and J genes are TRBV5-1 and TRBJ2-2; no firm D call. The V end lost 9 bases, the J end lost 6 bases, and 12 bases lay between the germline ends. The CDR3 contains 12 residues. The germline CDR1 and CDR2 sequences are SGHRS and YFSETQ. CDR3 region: CATAPGSGELFF. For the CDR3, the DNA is TGCGCCACCGCTCCAGGTTCCGGGGAGCTGTTTTTT.

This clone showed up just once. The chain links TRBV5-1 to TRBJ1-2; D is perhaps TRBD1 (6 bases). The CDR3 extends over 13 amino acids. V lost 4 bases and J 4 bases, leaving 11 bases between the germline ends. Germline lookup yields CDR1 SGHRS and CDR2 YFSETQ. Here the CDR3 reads CASSGDRSYGYTF. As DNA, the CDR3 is TGCGCCAGCAGCGGCGACAGGAGCTATGGCTACACCTTC.

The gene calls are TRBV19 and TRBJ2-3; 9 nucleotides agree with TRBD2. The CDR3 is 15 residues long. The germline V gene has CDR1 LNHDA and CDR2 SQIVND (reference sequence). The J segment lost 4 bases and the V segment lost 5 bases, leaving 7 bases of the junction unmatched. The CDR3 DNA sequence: TGTGCCAGTAGTGGAGTAGCGGGGGTTCCAGATACGCAGTATTTT. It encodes CASSGVAGVPDTQYF.

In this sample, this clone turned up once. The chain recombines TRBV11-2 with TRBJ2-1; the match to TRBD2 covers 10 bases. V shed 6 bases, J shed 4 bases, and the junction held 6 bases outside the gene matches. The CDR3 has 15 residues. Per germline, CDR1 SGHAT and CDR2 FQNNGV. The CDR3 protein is CASSQLAGKYNEQFF. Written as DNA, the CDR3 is TGTGCCAGCAGTCAACTAGCGGGGAAATACAATGAGCAGTTCTTC.

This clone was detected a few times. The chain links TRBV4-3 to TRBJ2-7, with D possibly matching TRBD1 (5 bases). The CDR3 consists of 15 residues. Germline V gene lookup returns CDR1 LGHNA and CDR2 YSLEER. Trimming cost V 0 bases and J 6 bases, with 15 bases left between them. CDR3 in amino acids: CASSQDRVDSSEQYF. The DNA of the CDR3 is TGCGCCAGCAGCCAAGACAGGGTAGATTCGTCCGAGCAGTACTTC.

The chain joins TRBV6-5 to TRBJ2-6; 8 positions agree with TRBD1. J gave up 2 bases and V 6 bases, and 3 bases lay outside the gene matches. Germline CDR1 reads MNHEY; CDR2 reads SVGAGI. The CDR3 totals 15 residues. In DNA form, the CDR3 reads TGTGCCAGCAGCCCGACAGGGGCTGGGGCCAACGTCCTGACTTTC. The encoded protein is CASSPTGAGANVLTF.

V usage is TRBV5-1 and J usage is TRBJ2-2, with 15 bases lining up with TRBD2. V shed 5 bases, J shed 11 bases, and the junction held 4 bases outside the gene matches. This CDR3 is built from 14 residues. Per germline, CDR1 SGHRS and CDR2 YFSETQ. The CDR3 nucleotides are TGCGCCAGCAGGGGACTAGCGGGGGGCCGAGAGCTGTTTTTT. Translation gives CASRGLAGGRELFF. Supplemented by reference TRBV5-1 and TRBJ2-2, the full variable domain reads KAGVTQTPRYLIKTRGQQVTLSCSPISGHRSVSWYQQTPGQGLQFLFEYFSETQRNKGNFPGRFSGRQFSNSRSEMNVSTLELGDSALYLCASRGLAGGRELFFGEGSRLTVL.

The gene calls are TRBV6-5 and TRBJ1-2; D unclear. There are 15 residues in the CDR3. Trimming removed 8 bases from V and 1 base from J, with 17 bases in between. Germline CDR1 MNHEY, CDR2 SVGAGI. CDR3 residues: CASRYMEARNYGYTF. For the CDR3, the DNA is TGTGCCAGCCGATACATGGAGGCGCGTAACTATGGCTACACCTTC.

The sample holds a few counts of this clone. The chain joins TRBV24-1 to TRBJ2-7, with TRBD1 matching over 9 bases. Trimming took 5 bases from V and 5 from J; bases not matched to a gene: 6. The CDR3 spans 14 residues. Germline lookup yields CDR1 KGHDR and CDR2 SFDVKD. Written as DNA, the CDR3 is TGTGCCACCAGTGGGACAGGGGAAATCCACGAGCAGTACTTC. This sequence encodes CATSGTGEIHEQYF.

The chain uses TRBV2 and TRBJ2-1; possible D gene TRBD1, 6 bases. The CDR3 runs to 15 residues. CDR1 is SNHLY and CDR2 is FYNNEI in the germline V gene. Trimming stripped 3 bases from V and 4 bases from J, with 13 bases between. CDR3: CASSEWGQVYNEQFF. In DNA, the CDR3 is TGTGCCAGCAGTGAGTGGGGGCAGGTGTACAATGAGCAGTTCTTC. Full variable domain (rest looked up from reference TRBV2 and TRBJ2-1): EPEVTQTPSHQVTQMGQEVILRCVPISNHLYFYWYRQILGQKVEFLVSFYNNEISEKSEIFDDQFSVERPDGSNFTLKIRSTKLEDSAMYFCASSEWGQVYNEQFFGPGTRLTVL.

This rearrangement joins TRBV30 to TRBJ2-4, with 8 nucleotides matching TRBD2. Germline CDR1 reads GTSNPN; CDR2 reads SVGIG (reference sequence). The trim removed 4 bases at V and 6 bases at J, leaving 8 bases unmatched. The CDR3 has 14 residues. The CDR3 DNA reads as TGTGCCTGGACCCTTCGGGGGGGGGTAAACATTCAGTACTTC. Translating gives CAWTLRGGVNIQYF.

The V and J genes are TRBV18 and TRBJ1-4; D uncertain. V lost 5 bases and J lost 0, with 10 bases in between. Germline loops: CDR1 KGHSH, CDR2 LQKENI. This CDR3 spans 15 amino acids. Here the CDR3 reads CASSYSGTTNEKLFF. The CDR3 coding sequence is TGTGCCAGCTCATACTCAGGCACAACTAATGAAAAACTGTTTTTT.

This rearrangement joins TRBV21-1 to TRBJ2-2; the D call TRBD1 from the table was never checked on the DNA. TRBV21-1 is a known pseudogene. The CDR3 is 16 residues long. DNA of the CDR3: TGTGCCAGCAGCACGACACACAGGGGTCCACCCGGGGAGCTGTTTTTT. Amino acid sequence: CASSTTHRGPPGELFF.

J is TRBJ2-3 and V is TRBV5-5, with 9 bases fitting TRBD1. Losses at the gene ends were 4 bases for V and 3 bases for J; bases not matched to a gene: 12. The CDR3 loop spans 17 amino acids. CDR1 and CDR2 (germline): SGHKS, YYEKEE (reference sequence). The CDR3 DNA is TGTGCCAGCAGCAAGACGGGAACGGGACAGGGAACAGATACGCAGTATTTT. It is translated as CASSKTGTGQGTDTQYF.

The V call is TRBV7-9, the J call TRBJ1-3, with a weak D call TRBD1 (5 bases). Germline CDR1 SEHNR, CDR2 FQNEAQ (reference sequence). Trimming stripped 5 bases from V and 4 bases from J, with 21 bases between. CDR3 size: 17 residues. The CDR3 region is CASSQSKKGVGGNTIYF. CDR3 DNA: TGTGCCAGCAGCCAATCGAAGAAAGGGGTAGGGGGAAACACCATATATTTT.

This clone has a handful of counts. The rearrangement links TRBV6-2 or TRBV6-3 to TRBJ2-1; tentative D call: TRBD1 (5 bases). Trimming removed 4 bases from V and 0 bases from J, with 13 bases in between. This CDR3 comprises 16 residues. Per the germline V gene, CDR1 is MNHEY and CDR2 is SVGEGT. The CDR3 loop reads CASSSSGLGSYNEQFF. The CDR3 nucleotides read TGTGCCAGCAGTTCCTCAGGGTTAGGCTCCTACAATGAGCAGTTCTTC.

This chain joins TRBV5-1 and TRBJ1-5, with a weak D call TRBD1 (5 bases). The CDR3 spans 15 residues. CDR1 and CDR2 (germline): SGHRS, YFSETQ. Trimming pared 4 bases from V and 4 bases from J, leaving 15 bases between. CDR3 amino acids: CASSLGGGRNQPQHF. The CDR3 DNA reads TGCGCCAGCAGCCTGGGCGGGGGGAGGAATCAGCCCCAGCATTTT.

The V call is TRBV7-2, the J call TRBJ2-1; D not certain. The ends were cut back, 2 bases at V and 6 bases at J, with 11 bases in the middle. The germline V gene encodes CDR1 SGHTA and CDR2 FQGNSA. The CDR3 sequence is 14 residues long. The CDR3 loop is CASSLQLEPNEQFF. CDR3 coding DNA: TGTGCCAGCAGCTTACAACTGGAACCCAATGAGCAGTTCTTC. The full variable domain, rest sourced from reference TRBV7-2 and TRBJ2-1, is GAGVSQSPSNKVTEKGKDVELRCDPISGHTALYWYRQSLGQGLEFLIYFQGNSAPDKSGLPSDRFSAERTGGSVSTLTIQRTQQEDSAVYLCASSLQLEPNEQFFGPGTRLTVL.

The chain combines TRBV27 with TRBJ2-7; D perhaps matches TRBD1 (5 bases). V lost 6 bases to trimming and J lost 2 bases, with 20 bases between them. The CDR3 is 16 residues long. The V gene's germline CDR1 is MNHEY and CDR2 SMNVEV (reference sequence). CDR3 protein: CASRTLRQGNPYEQYF. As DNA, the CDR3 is TGTGCCAGCAGAACCCTACGTCAGGGAAACCCCTACGAGCAGTACTTC.

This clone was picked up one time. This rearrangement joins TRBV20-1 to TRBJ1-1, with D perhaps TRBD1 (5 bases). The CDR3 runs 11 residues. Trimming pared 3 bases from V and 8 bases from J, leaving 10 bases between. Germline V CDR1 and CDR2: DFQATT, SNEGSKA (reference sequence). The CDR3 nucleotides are TGCAGTGCTAGGGACACAAGAGAAGCTTTCTTT. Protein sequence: CSARDTREAFF.